These T cell receptor beta chains were read from a single sample in a study of identical twins. One entry per CDR3 protein, called by TCRdb with MiXCR from the 5' RACE reads. The table shows just over 450,000 distinct CDR3 sequences, with 13% to 15% occurring only once. A further study also used this sample, focusing on yellow fever vaccine responses in identical twins.

The sequencing sample was made of CD4+ T cells sorted from blood. Receptors originate from a woman aged 18-29 years in good health. Both conserved end residues are part of each CDR3. Fields, in order: clone size, J gene, D gene, V gene, CDR3 protein, CDR3 DNA. A D gene is named only where the DNA matches it firmly. The size entry is marked missing in some rows and otherwise reads once, few, many or a size class.

size: few; J: TRBJ2-1; D: NA; V: TRBV18; CDR3: CASSSTRYNEQFF; DNA: TGTGCCAGCTCATCTACCAGATACAATGAGCAGTTCTTC
size: NA; J: TRBJ1-1; D: NA; V: TRBV20-1; CDR3: CSAKDIPEAFF; DNA: TGCAGTGCTAAGGACATACCTGAAGCTTTCTTT
size: NA; J: TRBJ2-7; D: NA; V: TRBV2; CDR3: CASSSGSSTGQYF; DNA: TGTGCCAGCAGTTCAGGGTCGTCAACGGGGCAGTACTTC
size: few; J: TRBJ2-7; D: NA; V: TRBV24-1; CDR3: CATGPGAGSYEQYF; DNA: TGTGCCACCGGCCCGGGGGCTGGGTCCTACGAGCAGTACTTC
size: few; J: TRBJ2-5; D: NA; V: TRBV7-2; CDR3: CASSLNTGYETQYF; DNA: TGTGCCAGCAGCTTAAATACGGGGTATGAGACCCAGTACTTC
size: few; J: TRBJ2-1; D: NA; V: TRBV18; CDR3: CASSRMSGRTINEQFF; DNA: TGTGCCAGCTCACGGATGTCGGGACGGACCATCAATGAGCAGTTCTTC
size: few; J: TRBJ1-5; D: TRBD1; V: TRBV6-2/TRBV6-3; CDR3: CASSYFRTGLPDTQPQHF; DNA: TGTGCCAGCAGTTATTTCAGGACAGGGTTGCCGGATACGCAGCCCCAGCATTTT
size: NA; J: TRBJ2-7; D: NA; V: TRBV3-1; CDR3: CASSQEGLGPYEQYF; DNA: TGTGCCAGCAGCCAAGAGGGGCTAGGCCCCTACGAGCAGTACTTC
size: many; J: TRBJ2-7; D: NA; V: TRBV14; CDR3: CASSLENEQYF; DNA: TGTGCCAGCAGCTTGGAGAACGAGCAGTACTTC
size: few; J: TRBJ2-3; D: NA; V: TRBV6-2/TRBV6-3; CDR3: CASSYSITDTQYF; DNA: TGTGCCAGCAGTTACTCGATCACAGATACGCAGTATTTT
size: NA; J: TRBJ1-1; D: NA; V: TRBV14; CDR3: CASSQVLGNTEAFF; DNA: TGTGCCAGCAGCCAAGTCTTGGGAAATACTGAAGCTTTCTTT
size: few; J: TRBJ1-5; D: NA; V: TRBV7-8; CDR3: CASSSEVAIRQPQHF; DNA: TGTGCCAGCAGCTCAGAGGTGGCTATTCGCCAGCCCCAGCATTTT
size: NA; J: TRBJ1-2; D: TRBD1; V: TRBV19; CDR3: CASTAPTGTGASIGYTF; DNA: TGTGCCAGTACCGCACCAACCGGGACAGGGGCCTCCATCGGCTACACCTTC
size: NA; J: TRBJ2-3; D: TRBD2; V: TRBV25-1; CDR3: CASSEGLAGTTQYF; DNA: TGTGCCAGCAGTGAGGGGCTAGCGGGGACCACGCAGTATTTT
size: few; J: TRBJ1-2; D: NA; V: TRBV7-2; CDR3: CASSLVQGGYTF; DNA: TGTGCCAGCAGCTTAGTGCAGGGAGGCTACACCTTC
size: few; J: TRBJ2-7; D: NA; V: TRBV29-1; CDR3: CSVEDPGEQYF; DNA: TGCAGCGTTGAAGATCCGGGAGAGCAGTACTTC
size: few; J: TRBJ2-1; D: NA; V: TRBV6-5; CDR3: CASSYGGNEQFF; DNA: TGTGCCAGCAGTTACGGAGGCAATGAGCAGTTCTTC
size: NA; J: TRBJ2-5; D: NA; V: TRBV7-9; CDR3: CASSLSGAQETQYF; DNA: TGTGCCAGCAGCTTATCTGGGGCTCAAGAGACCCAGTACTTC
size: few; J: TRBJ1-2; D: NA; V: TRBV7-2; CDR3: CASSFAPQGPVYYGYTF; DNA: TGTGCCAGCAGCTTCGCCCCCCAGGGGCCCGTTTACTATGGCTACACCTTC
size: few; J: TRBJ2-6; D: NA; V: TRBV7-9; CDR3: CASSRLQAKSGANVLTF; DNA: TGTGCCAGCAGCAGGCTACAGGCAAAGTCTGGGGCCAACGTCCTGACTTTC
size: NA; J: TRBJ2-2; D: NA; V: TRBV2; CDR3: CASRLDGTGELFF; DNA: TGTGCCAGCAGACTCGACGGGACCGGGGAGCTGTTTTTT
size: few; J: TRBJ2-3; D: NA; V: TRBV7-2; CDR3: CASSRTLDTQYF; DNA: TGTGCCAGCAGTCGGACTCTAGATACGCAGTATTTT
size: few; J: TRBJ2-3; D: NA; V: TRBV29-1; CDR3: CSVVAGVGDTQYF; DNA: TGCAGCGTTGTGGCAGGGGTCGGAGATACGCAGTATTTT
size: NA; J: TRBJ2-3; D: TRBD2; V: TRBV28; CDR3: CASSTSGTDTQYF; DNA: TGTGCCAGCTCGACTAGCGGCACAGATACGCAGTATTTT
size: NA; J: TRBJ2-2; D: TRBD2; V: TRBV19; CDR3: CASSSGGTGTGELFF; DNA: TGTGCCAGTAGTTCGGGAGGAACGGGGACCGGGGAGCTGTTTTTT
size: NA; J: TRBJ2-3; D: NA; V: TRBV5-1; CDR3: CASSADSAPDTQYF; DNA: TGCGCCAGCAGCGCGGACAGCGCTCCAGATACGCAGTATTTT
size: NA; J: TRBJ1-1; D: NA; V: TRBV7-9; CDR3: CASSLQPSTAFF; DNA: TGTGCCAGCAGCTTACAACCCTCTACGGCTTTCTTT
size: once; J: TRBJ2-7; D: TRBD1; V: TRBV2; CDR3: CASSENRGPYEQYF; DNA: TGTGCCAGCAGTGAAAACAGGGGGCCATACGAGCAGTACTTC
size: NA; J: TRBJ2-1; D: TRBD1; V: TRBV24-1; CDR3: CATSDLTGQGYNEQFF; DNA: TGTGCCACCAGTGATTTGACGGGACAGGGGTACAATGAGCAGTTCTTC
size: NA; J: TRBJ1-4; D: NA; V: TRBV4-1; CDR3: CASSRPGGGEGEKLFF; DNA: TGCGCCAGCAGCCGCCCGGGAGGGGGAGAAGGTGAAAAACTGTTTTTT
size: few; J: TRBJ2-7; D: NA; V: TRBV7-2; CDR3: CASSEGLRGAYEQYF; DNA: TGTGCCAGCAGCGAAGGGCTCAGGGGGGCCTACGAGCAGTACTTC
size: many; J: TRBJ1-1; D: NA; V: TRBV7-2; CDR3: CASSSVRDTEAFF; DNA: TGTGCCAGCAGCTCGGTTAGGGACACTGAAGCTTTCTTT
size: few; J: TRBJ2-3; D: NA; V: TRBV11-2; CDR3: CASSFALTSTDTQYF; DNA: TGTGCCAGCAGCTTTGCCCTAACTAGCACAGATACGCAGTATTTT
size: few; J: TRBJ2-7; D: TRBD1; V: TRBV11-1; CDR3: CASSHPGQGRPPFYEQYF; DNA: TGTGCCAGCAGCCATCCCGGACAGGGTAGGCCCCCATTCTACGAGCAGTACTTC
size: NA; J: TRBJ2-1; D: TRBD1; V: TRBV3-1; CDR3: CASSRTGRSYNEQFF; DNA: TGTGCCAGCAGCCGGACAGGGCGCTCCTACAATGAGCAGTTCTTC
size: few; J: TRBJ2-3; D: NA; V: TRBV21-1; CDR3: CASSKLAGTEPADTQYF; DNA: TGTGCCAGCAGCAAATTGGCTGGGACGGAGCCGGCAGATACGCAGTATTTT
size: few; J: TRBJ1-6; D: TRBD1; V: TRBV5-1; CDR3: CASSPGQDGASPLHF; DNA: TGCGCCAGCAGCCCGGGACAGGATGGGGCTTCACCCCTCCACTTT
size: NA; J: TRBJ2-2; D: NA; V: TRBV12-3/TRBV12-4; CDR3: CASSLRIGVPVRGELFF; DNA: TGTGCCAGCAGTTTACGGATAGGGGTCCCTGTGCGCGGGGAGCTGTTTTTT
size: NA; J: TRBJ1-6; D: NA; V: TRBV20-1; CDR3: CSARGTDNSPLHF; DNA: TGCAGTGCTAGAGGGACAGATAATTCACCCCTCCACTTT
size: many; J: TRBJ1-6; D: TRBD1; V: TRBV7-3; CDR3: CASSRDRNSPLHF; DNA: TGTGCCAGCTCCCGGGACAGAAATTCACCCCTCCACTTT
size: NA; J: TRBJ2-2; D: NA; V: TRBV11-3; CDR3: CASSPDLAGELFF; DNA: TGTGCCAGCAGCCCCGACTTGGCCGGGGAGCTGTTTTTT